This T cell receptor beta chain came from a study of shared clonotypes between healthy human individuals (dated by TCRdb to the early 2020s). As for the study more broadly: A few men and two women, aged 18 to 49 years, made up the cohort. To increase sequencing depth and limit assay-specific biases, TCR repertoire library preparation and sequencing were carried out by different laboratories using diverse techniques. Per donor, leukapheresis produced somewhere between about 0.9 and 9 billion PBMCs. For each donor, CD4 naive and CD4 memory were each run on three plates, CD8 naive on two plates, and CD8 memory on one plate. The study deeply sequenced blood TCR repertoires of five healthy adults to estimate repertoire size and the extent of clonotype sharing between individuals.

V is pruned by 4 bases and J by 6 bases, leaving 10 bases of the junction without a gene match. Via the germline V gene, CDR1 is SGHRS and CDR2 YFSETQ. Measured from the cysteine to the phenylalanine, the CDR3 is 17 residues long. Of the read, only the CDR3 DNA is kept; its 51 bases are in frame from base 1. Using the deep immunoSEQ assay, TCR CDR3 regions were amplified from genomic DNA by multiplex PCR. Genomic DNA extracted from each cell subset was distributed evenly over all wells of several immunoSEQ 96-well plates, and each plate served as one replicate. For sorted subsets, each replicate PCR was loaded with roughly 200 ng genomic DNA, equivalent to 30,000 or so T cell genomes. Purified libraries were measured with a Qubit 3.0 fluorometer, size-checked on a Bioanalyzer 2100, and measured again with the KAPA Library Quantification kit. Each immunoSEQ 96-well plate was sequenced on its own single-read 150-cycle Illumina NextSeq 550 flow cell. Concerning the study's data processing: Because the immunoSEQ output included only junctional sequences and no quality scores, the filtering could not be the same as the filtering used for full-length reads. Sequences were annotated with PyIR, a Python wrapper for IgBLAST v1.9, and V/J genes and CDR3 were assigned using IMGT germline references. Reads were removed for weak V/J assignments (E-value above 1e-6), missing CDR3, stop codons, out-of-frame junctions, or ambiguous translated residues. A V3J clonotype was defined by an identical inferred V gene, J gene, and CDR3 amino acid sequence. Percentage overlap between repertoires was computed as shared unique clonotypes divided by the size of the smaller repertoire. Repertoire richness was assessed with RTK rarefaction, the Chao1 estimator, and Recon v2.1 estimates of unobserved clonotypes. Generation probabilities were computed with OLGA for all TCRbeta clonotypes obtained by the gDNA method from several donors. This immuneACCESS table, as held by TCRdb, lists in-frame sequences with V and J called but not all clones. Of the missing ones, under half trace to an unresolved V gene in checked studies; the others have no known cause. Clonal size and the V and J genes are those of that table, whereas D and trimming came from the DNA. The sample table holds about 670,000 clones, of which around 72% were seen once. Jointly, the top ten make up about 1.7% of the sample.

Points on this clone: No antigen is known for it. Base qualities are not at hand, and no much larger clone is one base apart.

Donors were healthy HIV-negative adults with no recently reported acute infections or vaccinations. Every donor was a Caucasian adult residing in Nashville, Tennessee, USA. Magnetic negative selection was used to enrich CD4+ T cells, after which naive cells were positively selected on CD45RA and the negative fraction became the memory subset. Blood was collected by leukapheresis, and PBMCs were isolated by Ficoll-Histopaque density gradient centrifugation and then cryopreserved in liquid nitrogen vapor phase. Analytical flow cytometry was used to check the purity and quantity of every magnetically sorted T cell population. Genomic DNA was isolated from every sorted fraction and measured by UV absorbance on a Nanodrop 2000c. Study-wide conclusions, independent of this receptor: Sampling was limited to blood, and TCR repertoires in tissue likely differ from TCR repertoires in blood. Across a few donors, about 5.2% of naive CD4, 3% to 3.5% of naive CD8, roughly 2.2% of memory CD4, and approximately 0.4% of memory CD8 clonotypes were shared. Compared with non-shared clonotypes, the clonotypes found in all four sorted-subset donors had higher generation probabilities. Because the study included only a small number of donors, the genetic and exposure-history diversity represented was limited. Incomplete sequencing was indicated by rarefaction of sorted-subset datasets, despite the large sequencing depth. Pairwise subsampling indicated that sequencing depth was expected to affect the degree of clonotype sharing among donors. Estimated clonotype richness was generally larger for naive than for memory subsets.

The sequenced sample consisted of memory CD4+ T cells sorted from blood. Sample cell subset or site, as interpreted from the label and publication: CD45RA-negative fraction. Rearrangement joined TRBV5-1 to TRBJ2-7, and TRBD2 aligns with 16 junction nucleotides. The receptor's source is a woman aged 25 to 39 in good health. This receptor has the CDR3 CASSRGLAGGQGGEQYF. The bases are TGCGCCAGCAGCAGGGGACTAGCGGGAGGGCAAGGGGGCGAGCAGTACTTC.